Each of the 30 T cell receptor beta chains below was sequenced from the same sample in a study of T cells after posttransplantation cyclophosphamide. This table comes from immunoSEQ multiplex PCR, and its TCRdb copy is limited to in-frame clones, with some not included. Singletons are absent from the sample, which has 40,000 or so clones. The sample consisted of PBMCs. The source of these receptors is a man aged 25 to 40 in good health and a related stem cell transplant donor.

This clone was detected many times. The V and J genes are TRBV5-1 and TRBJ2-7; 9 bases are a match to TRBD1. This CDR3 spans 14 amino acids. The germline V gene has CDR1 SGHRS and CDR2 YFSETQ. Trimming took 4 bases from V and 6 from J; bases not matched to a gene: 8. CDR3 DNA sequence: TGCGCCAGCAGCCTTCGACAGGGGGTAGGCGAGCAGTACTTC. Protein sequence: CASSLRQGVGEQYF.

This clone was recorded many times. The gene calls are TRBV28 and TRBJ1-1; the D is unclear. The germline gives CDR1 MDHEN, CDR2 SYDVKM. The CDR3 has 14 amino acids. V was clipped by 6 bases and J by 3 bases, with 14 bases between them. DNA for the CDR3: TGTGCCAGCAGCAACAATCCAGTGGACACTGAAGCTTTCTTT. This codes for CASSNNPVDTEAFF.

This clone showed up many times. The chain combines TRBV19 with TRBJ2-3; the D gene is possibly TRBD2 (7 bases). The CDR3 is 16 amino acids. The germline V and J ends were trimmed by 4 bases and 4 bases, with 18 bases remaining between them. The germline gives CDR1 LNHDA, CDR2 SQIVND (reference sequence). CDR3 nucleotide sequence: TGTGCCAGTAGTAGCTGGCGGGGGCCCCTTCCAGATACGCAGTATTTT. This gives the protein CASSSWRGPLPDTQYF. The full variable domain, rest sourced from reference TRBV19 and TRBJ2-3, is DGGITQSPKYLFRKEGQNVTLSCEQNLNHDAMYWYRQDPGQGLRLIYYSQIVNDFQKGDIAEGYSVSREKKESFPLTVTSAQKNPTAFYLCASSSWRGPLPDTQYFGPGTRLTVL.

This clone was counted at least ten times. V gene TRBV10-2 combines with J gene TRBJ2-2, with D tentatively TRBD1 (6 bases). CDR3 length: 14 residues. Deletions cut 2 bases from V and 3 bases from J, with 7 bases between. Germline values: CDR1 WSHSY, CDR2 SAAADI. CDR3 sequence (DNA): TGCGCCAGCAGTGAGGAGGGGGACACCGGGGAGCTGTTTTTT. Protein product: CASSEEGDTGELFF.

This clone was seen at least ten times. This sequence joins TRBV6-1 and TRBJ1-5; perhaps TRBD1 as D (6 bases). Trimming removed 6 bases at V and 7 bases at J, with 16 bases between. The CDR3 is 14 amino acids. CDR1 MNHNS and CDR2 SASEGT come from the germline V gene. CDR3 in DNA: TGTGCCAGCAGCCAAGGGGGGGGGTACCAGCCCCAGCATTTT. This codes for CASSQGGGYQPQHF.

This clone was detected ten times or more. The V call is TRBV19, the J call TRBJ2-7; 8 nucleotides match TRBD2. Trimming took 5 bases from V and 3 from J; bases not matched to a gene: 12. The CDR3 covers 16 residues. Germline values: CDR1 LNHDA, CDR2 SQIVND (reference sequence). The CDR3 reads CASSSLGSGGIYEQYF. In nucleotides, the CDR3 is TGTGCCAGTAGTTCCCTAGGAAGCGGGGGAATCTACGAGCAGTACTTC.

In this sample, this clone turned up many times. The chain combines TRBV6-2 or TRBV6-3 with TRBJ2-1, with TRBD2 identical over 13 bases. The CDR3 loop spans 20 amino acids. Losses at the gene ends were 4 bases for V and 5 bases for J; bases not matched to a gene: 17. Germline V lookup: CDR1 MNHEY, CDR2 SVGEGT. CDR3 region: CASSFHTSGGAALYDNEQFF. The CDR3 nucleotides are TGTGCCAGCAGTTTCCACACTAGCGGGGGGGCCGCCCTCTACGACAATGAGCAGTTCTTC.

The chain has TRBV25-1 and TRBJ1-5; 7 bases agree with TRBD1. Germline CDR1 is MGHDK and CDR2 is SYGVNS. V shed 9 bases, J shed 3 bases, and the junction held 5 bases outside the gene matches. The CDR3 is made up of 13 amino acids. CDR3 sequence (DNA): TGTGCCAGATCGGACAGGTACAATCAGCCCCAGCATTTT. Translated: CARSDRYNQPQHF.

This clone was counted many times. The J gene is TRBJ1-3, the V gene TRBV6-6, with D possibly matching TRBD1 (5 bases). V lost 10 bases and J 2 bases, leaving 18 bases between the germline ends. The CDR3 length is 15 residues. Per germline, CDR1 MNHNY and CDR2 SVGAGI (reference sequence). The chain's CDR3 is CATLLRRGPGNTIYF. The CDR3 DNA is TGTGCCACCCTCCTCAGGAGGGGCCCTGGAAACACCATATATTTT.

This clone was detected ten times or more. The V gene is TRBV2, the J gene TRBJ2-5; tentatively, D is TRBD2 (5 bases). CDR3 length: 13 residues. Trimming pared 7 bases from V and 2 bases from J, leaving 11 bases between. Germline assignment: CDR1 SNHLY and CDR2 FYNNEI. The CDR3 DNA reads TGTGCCAGCATATTGGACTCACAAGAGACCCAGTACTTC. It codes for CASILDSQETQYF.

At least ten counts were recorded for this clone. The gene calls are TRBV28 and TRBJ1-5; no firm D call. In germline, CDR1 is MDHEN, CDR2 SYDVKM. Trimming removed 4 bases from V and 2 bases from J, with 12 bases in between. This CDR3 is built from 15 residues. CDR3 in amino acids: CASSSDTLGNQPQHF. The CDR3 DNA is TGTGCCAGCAGTTCCGACACTCTCGGCAATCAGCCCCAGCATTTT. Drawing the rest from reference TRBV28 and TRBJ1-5, the complete variable domain is DVKVTQSSRYLVKRTGEKVFLECVQDMDHENMFWYRQDPGLGLRLIYFSYDVKMKEKGDIPEGYSVSREKKERFSLILESASTNQTSMYLCASSSDTLGNQPQHFGDGTRLSIL.

The table lists this clone with many counts. This chain uses TRBV5-8 with TRBJ1-2; 7 nucleotides match TRBD1. With 0 bases clipped from V and 2 bases from J, the junction kept 7 bases outside the gene matches. Germline-derived CDR1 and CDR2 are SGHTS and YDEGEE. CDR3 size: 16 residues. The CDR3 sequence: CASSLDDRAGNYGYTF. For the CDR3, the DNA is TGTGCCAGCAGCTTGGACGACAGGGCAGGGAACTATGGCTACACCTTC.

There are many counts of this clone. The rearrangement uses TRBV18 and TRBJ2-7; unclear D gene. V was shortened by 2 bases and J by 6 bases, with 11 bases between the two germline ends. This CDR3 has 13 amino acids. Germline V lookup: CDR1 KGHSH, CDR2 LQKENI. The chain's CDR3 is CASSPSISGEQYF. CDR3 in DNA: TGTGCCAGCTCACCATCGATATCGGGCGAGCAGTACTTC.

This clone has ten or more counts. V is TRBV2 and J is TRBJ1-2; D uncertain. The germline gives CDR1 SNHLY, CDR2 FYNNEI. This CDR3 is 14 amino acids long. Between the trimmed V and J ends, which lost 1 base and 0 bases, there was a span of 6 bases. The DNA of the CDR3 is TGTGCCAGCAGTGAAGAGGGTACTAACTATGGCTACACCTTC. As protein: CASSEEGTNYGYTF.

The sample holds many counts of this clone. Here the CDR3 reads CASSLLLAGTDTQYF. In DNA form, the CDR3 reads TGTGCCAGCAGTTTGCTACTAGCGGGGACAGATACGCAGTATTTT. This chain links TRBV28 with TRBJ2-3, with TRBD2 matching over 10 bases. The CDR3 runs to 15 residues. Trimming took 3 bases from V and 3 from J; bases not matched to a gene: 3. Germline loops: CDR1 MDHEN, CDR2 SYDVKM.

This clone was seen many times. The J gene is TRBJ1-5, the V gene TRBV6-2 or TRBV6-3; D is possibly TRBD1 (6 bases). Trimming pared 0 bases from V and 5 bases from J, leaving 14 bases between. Germline values: CDR1 MNHEY, CDR2 SVGEGT. This CDR3 spans 16 amino acids. CDR3 loop: CASSYSTAGVHQPQHF. The CDR3 coding sequence is TGTGCCAGCAGTTACTCCACCGCAGGGGTCCATCAGCCCCAGCATTTT.

This clone was observed many times. The genes are TRBV4-3 and TRBJ1-1; TRBD1 aligns across 7 bases. Germline-derived CDR1 and CDR2 are LGHNA and YSLEER. This CDR3 has 16 amino acids. With V trimmed by 3 bases and J by 4 bases, 11 bases remained unmatched. The DNA of the CDR3 is TGCGCCAGCAGCCATGACGTAGGGGGCGGAGGCACTGAAGCTTTCTTT. The encoded protein is CASSHDVGGGGTEAFF.

This clone has ten or more counts. V gene TRBV7-2 combines with J gene TRBJ2-7; 9 bases are a match to TRBD1. Germline assignment: CDR1 SGHTA and CDR2 FQGNSA. The V gene end was trimmed by 3 bases and the J gene end by 3 bases; junction bases not matched to a gene: 9. The CDR3 contains 16 residues. The CDR3 region has the DNA TGTGCCAGCAGCTTCTCGGCCGGGACAGGGTTCTACGAGCAGTACTTC. It is translated as CASSFSAGTGFYEQYF.

This clone was found a few times. The chain combines TRBV12-3 or TRBV12-4 with TRBJ1-2; 12 bases align to TRBD1. This CDR3 is built from 14 residues. After removal of 1 base from V and 8 bases from J, the junction contained 2 bases not matched to a gene. DNA for the CDR3: TGTGCCAGCAGTTTAGGGGACAGGGGGCCGGGCTACACCTTC. This translates into CASSLGDRGPGYTF.

CDR3: CASSLVRGKNTEAFF. The CDR3 DNA follows: TGTGCCAGCAGCTTAGTAAGGGGAAAGAACACTGAAGCTTTCTTT. The rearrangement uses TRBV7-9 and TRBJ1-1, with TRBD1 as a possible D gene (5 bases). The CDR3 runs to 15 residues. The germline V gene has CDR1 SEHNR and CDR2 FQNEAQ (reference sequence). Trimming took 1 base from V and 1 from J, leaving 10 bases between them.

This clone was seen ten or more times. The CDR3 region is CASSLGWGGGSGNTIYF. CDR3 coding DNA: TGTGCCAGCAGCTTAGGATGGGGGGGTGGCTCTGGAAACACCATATATTTT. This chain joins TRBV7-8 and TRBJ1-3; D may be TRBD1 (5 bases). With 1 base removed from V and 0 bases from J, the gap between germline ends came to 13 bases. The CDR3 covers 17 residues. Germline V gene data show CDR1 as SGHVS and CDR2 as FQNEAQ.

This clone was recorded at least ten times. This chain joins TRBV5-5 and TRBJ2-4; weak D call: TRBD1 (7 bases). The CDR3 is made up of 18 amino acids. Germline-derived CDR1 and CDR2 are SGHKS and YYEKEE (reference sequence). Between the trimmed V and J ends, which lost 4 bases and 0 bases, there was a span of 20 bases. CDR3 DNA: TGTGCCAGCAGCCGATTATGGAGGGACAGAGTAGCCAAAAACATTCAGTACTTC. This translates into CASSRLWRDRVAKNIQYF.

This clone was counted at least ten times. This rearrangement joins TRBV11-1 to TRBJ2-3; D may be TRBD2 (6 bases). Germline V gene sequence: CDR1 SGHAT, CDR2 FQDESV (reference sequence). The CDR3 has 15 amino acids. V lost 1 base to trimming and J lost 5 bases, with 13 bases between them. In DNA form, the CDR3 reads TGTGCCAGCAGCTTAGGACGGGGGAGAAGAGATACGCAGTATTTT. Translated, it gives CASSLGRGRRDTQYF.

This clone was seen at least ten times. The V call is TRBV28, the J call TRBJ2-1; 15 nucleotides match TRBD2. Germline loops: CDR1 MDHEN, CDR2 SYDVKM. J lost 7 bases, V lost 5 bases, and 15 bases had no gene match. This CDR3 has 19 amino acids. The CDR3 region has the DNA TGTGCCAGCAGTCCGCCGGGACTAGCGGGGGGCCTACTATATAATGAGCAGTTCTTC. Its protein is CASSPPGLAGGLLYNEQFF. The variable domain in full, with the rest retrieved from reference TRBV28 and TRBJ2-1, is DVKVTQSSRYLVKRTGEKVFLECVQDMDHENMFWYRQDPGLGLRLIYFSYDVKMKEKGDIPEGYSVSREKKERFSLILESASTNQTSMYLCASSPPGLAGGLLYNEQFFGPGTRLTVL.

This clone came up many times. The chain employs TRBV7-2 and TRBJ1-2; D possibly corresponds to TRBD1 (5 bases). V lost 5 bases to trimming and J lost 1 base, with 11 bases between them. This CDR3 region has 14 residues. Germline V gene lookup returns CDR1 SGHTA and CDR2 FQGNSA. The CDR3 bases are TGTGCCAGCAGCCTCAACAGGATTAACTATGGCTACACCTTC. Translated: CASSLNRINYGYTF.

This clone was recorded many times. This chain links TRBV10-3 with TRBJ2-5; D is undetermined. The CDR3 spans 13 residues. Germline V gene data show CDR1 as ENHRY and CDR2 as SYGVKD. Trimming cost V 0 bases and J 9 bases, with 11 bases left between them. The CDR3 sequence is CAISESNVGPQYF. The CDR3, as DNA: TGTGCCATCAGTGAGTCGAATGTCGGTCCCCAGTACTTC.

This clone appeared many times. This rearrangement joins TRBV6-1 to TRBJ1-5; tentatively, D is TRBD1 (6 bases). Germline lookup yields CDR1 MNHNS and CDR2 SASEGT. Deletions cut 2 bases from V and 8 bases from J, with 10 bases between. This CDR3 spans 13 amino acids. The CDR3 loop is CASSESGTKPQHF. The DNA of the CDR3 is TGTGCCAGCAGTGAATCTGGGACAAAGCCCCAGCATTTT.

This clone was observed a handful of times. V gene TRBV9 combines with J gene TRBJ2-5; 12 positions agree with TRBD2. Judging by the DNA end, TRBJ2-7 fits better; the J call may be wrong. Germline V lookup: CDR1 SGDLS, CDR2 YYNGEE. The CDR3 has 16 residues. Here the CDR3 reads CASSVGSSGGAYEQYF. The CDR3 DNA is TGTGCCAGCAGCGTAGGGTCTAGCGGGGGGGCGTACGAGCAGTACTTC.

This clone was seen repeatedly, ten times or more. This sequence joins TRBV19 and TRBJ2-7, with D possibly matching TRBD1 (6 bases). The V gene lost 2 bases and the J gene lost 5 bases, with 16 bases spanning the gap. The CDR3 runs 15 residues. Germline V gives CDR1 LNHDA, CDR2 SQIVND (reference sequence). CDR3 amino acids: CASSILGQGNHEQYF. CDR3 coding DNA: TGTGCCAGTAGTATATTGGGGCAGGGGAATCACGAGCAGTACTTC. Drawing the rest from reference TRBV19 and TRBJ2-7, the complete variable domain is DGGITQSPKYLFRKEGQNVTLSCEQNLNHDAMYWYRQDPGQGLRLIYYSQIVNDFQKGDIAEGYSVSREKKESFPLTVTSAQKNPTAFYLCASSILGQGNHEQYFGPGTRLTVT.

The V gene is TRBV11-1, the J gene TRBJ2-3; weak D call: TRBD2 (6 bases). Trimming removed 1 base from V and 3 bases from J, with 8 bases in between. CDR1 and CDR2 from the germline V gene are SGHAT and FQDESV (reference sequence). The CDR3 length is 14 residues. The CDR3 region is CASSLGLETDTQYF. CDR3 DNA sequence: TGTGCCAGCAGCTTAGGACTAGAAACAGATACGCAGTATTTT.